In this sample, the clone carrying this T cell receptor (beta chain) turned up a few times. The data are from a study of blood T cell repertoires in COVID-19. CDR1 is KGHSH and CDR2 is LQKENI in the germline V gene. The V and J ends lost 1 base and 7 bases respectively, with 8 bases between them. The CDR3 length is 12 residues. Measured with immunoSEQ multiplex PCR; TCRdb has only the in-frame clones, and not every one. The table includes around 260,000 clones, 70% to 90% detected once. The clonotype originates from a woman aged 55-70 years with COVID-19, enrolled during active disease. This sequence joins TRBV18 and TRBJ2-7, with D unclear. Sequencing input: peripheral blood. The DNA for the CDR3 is TGTGCCAGCTCACCACTCCGAGATGAGCAGTACTTC. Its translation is CASSPLRDEQYF.